Given below is one TCR beta chain in context. This entry belongs to a study of shared clonotypes between healthy human individuals. Here immunoSEQ multiplex PCR was the method, and the copy in TCRdb shows in-frame clones only, minus some. The repertoire has hundreds of thousands of clones, 95% to 98% of them found once; the top ten carry 0.3%. Germline lookup yields CDR1 SQVTM and CDR2 ANQGSEA. V lost 3 bases and J 8 bases, leaving 14 bases between the germline ends. The CDR3 has 13 amino acids. The naive CD8 subset, CD45RO-negative cells positively selected for CCR7, excluded terminally differentiated effector memory CD45RA+ cells.

The origin of this receptor is a man between 25 and 39 years old in good health. The rearrangement uses TRBV29-1 and TRBJ2-1, with D perhaps TRBD2 (6 bases). Sequenced input: naive CD8+ T cells sorted from blood. In nucleotides, the CDR3 is TGCAGCGTTGAGGTAGCGGACATCTATGAGCAGTTCTTC. Its translation is CSVEVADIYEQFF.